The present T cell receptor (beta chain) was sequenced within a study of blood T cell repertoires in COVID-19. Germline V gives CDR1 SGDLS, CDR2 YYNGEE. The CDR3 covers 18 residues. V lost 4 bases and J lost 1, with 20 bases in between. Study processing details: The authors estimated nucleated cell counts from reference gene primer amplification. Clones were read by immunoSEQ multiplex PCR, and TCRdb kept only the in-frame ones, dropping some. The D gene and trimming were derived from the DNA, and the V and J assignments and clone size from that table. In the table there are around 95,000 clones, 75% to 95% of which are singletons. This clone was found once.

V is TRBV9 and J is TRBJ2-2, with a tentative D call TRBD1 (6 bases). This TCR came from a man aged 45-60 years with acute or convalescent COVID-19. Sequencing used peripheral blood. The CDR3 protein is CASSLSRGAGVNTGELFF. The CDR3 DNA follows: TGTGCCAGCAGCCTAAGTCGAGGGGCAGGGGTGAACACCGGGGAGCTGTTTTTT.